What follows are 30 T cell receptor beta chains derived from one specimen sequenced in a study of control samples from healthy donors and cancer patients. Sequencing used immunoSEQ multiplex PCR; TCRdb keeps in-frame clones, though not all of them. The table has around 50,000 clones, 80% to 95% seen once. Sequencing input: PBMCs. The receptors were sampled from a man under 40 with colorectal cancer.

This clone was recorded a few times. The V call is TRBV7-2, the J call TRBJ2-1; D gene unclear. The CDR3 length is 16 residues. The germline CDR1 and CDR2 sequences are SGHTA and FQGNSA. The germline V and J ends were trimmed by 5 bases and 7 bases, with 21 bases remaining between them. The CDR3 reads CASSRQPIGLDNEQFF. Here the CDR3 DNA reads TGTGCCAGCAGCCGTCAGCCGATCGGGTTGGATAATGAGCAGTTCTTC. Full variable domain (rest looked up from reference TRBV7-2 and TRBJ2-1): GAGVSQSPSNKVTEKGKDVELRCDPISGHTALYWYRQSLGQGLEFLIYFQGNSAPDKSGLPSDRFSAERTGGSVSTLTIQRTQQEDSAVYLCASSRQPIGLDNEQFFGPGTRLTVL.

This chain links TRBV2 with TRBJ1-4; 9 positions match TRBD1. V lost 3 bases to trimming and J lost 8 bases; unmatched junction nucleotides: 7. Germline CDR1 and CDR2: SNHLY and FYNNEI. This CDR3 has 15 residues. The CDR3 here is CASSEGGTGKEKLFF. The DNA of the CDR3 is TGTGCCAGCAGTGAGGGCGGGACAGGGAAAGAAAAACTGTTTTTT.

V and J are TRBV30 and TRBJ1-2; 7 bases agree with TRBD1. The CDR3 is 13 amino acids. Trimming removed 2 bases from V and 3 bases from J; junction bases left unmatched: 3. Germline lookup yields CDR1 GTSNPN and CDR2 SVGIG (reference sequence). The CDR3 loop reads CAWSPQGYYGYTF. In DNA, the CDR3 is TGTGCCTGGAGTCCACAGGGGTACTATGGCTACACCTTC.

This rearrangement joins TRBV4-2 to TRBJ1-2; the D gene is possibly TRBD1 (5 bases). The CDR3 length is 13 residues. The germline CDR1 and CDR2 sequences are LGHNA and YNFKEQ. V was shortened by 1 base and J by 5 bases, with 8 bases between the two germline ends. DNA for the CDR3: TGTGCCAGCAGCCAAGCGAGGGGTTATGGCTACACCTTC. Encoded protein: CASSQARGYGYTF.

This chain joins TRBV6-2 or TRBV6-3 and TRBJ2-3; tentatively, D is TRBD2 (6 bases). Trimming stripped 0 bases from V and 2 bases from J, with 12 bases between. The CDR3 extends over 16 amino acids. The germline V gene encodes CDR1 MNHEY and CDR2 SVGEGT. The DNA of the CDR3 is TGTGCCAGCAGTTACTCCGGCGGGGAACTCACAGATACGCAGTATTTT. This encodes CASSYSGGELTDTQYF.

The V and J genes are TRBV3-1 (or the pseudogene TRBV3-2) and TRBJ1-1, with D unclear. CDR3 length: 12 amino acids. Trimming removed 0 bases from V and 8 bases from J, with 7 bases in between. Germline CDR1 reads LGHDT; CDR2 reads YNNKEL (reference sequence). This CDR3 is CASSQEGPEAFF. The DNA for the CDR3 is TGTGCCAGCAGCCAAGAAGGGCCCGAAGCTTTCTTT.

The chain uses TRBV4-3 and TRBJ1-2, with 10 nucleotides matching TRBD1. Germline V CDR1 and CDR2: LGHNA, YSLEER. Unmatched junction bases numbered 13, after V lost 0 bases and J lost 6 bases. The length of the CDR3 is 18 residues. In DNA, the CDR3 is TGCGCCAGCAGCCAAGAGATCGGACAGGGGGGGATTCCCGATGGCTACACCTTC. This translates into CASSQEIGQGGIPDGYTF.

This clone was found once. This sequence joins TRBV5-4 and TRBJ2-3; D is perhaps TRBD1 (5 bases). CDR3 length equals 14 residues. Trimming left V 0 bases short and J 4 bases short, with 9 bases between. Germline V lookup: CDR1 SGHNT, CDR2 YYREEE (reference sequence). CDR3 loop: CASSLGLGADTQYF. CDR3 coding DNA: TGTGCCAGCAGCTTGGGGCTAGGGGCAGATACGCAGTATTTT. The full variable domain, its missing parts supplied by reference TRBV5-4 and TRBJ2-3, is ETGVTQSPTHLIKTRGQQVTLRCSSQSGHNTVSWYQQALGQGPQFIFQYYREEENGRGNFPPRFSGLQFPNYSSELNVNALELDDSALYLCASSLGLGADTQYFGPGTRLTVL.

The rearrangement uses TRBV11-2 and TRBJ2-1, with D tentatively TRBD2 (6 bases). The ends were cut back, 7 bases at V and 4 bases at J, with 20 bases in the middle. Looked up from germline, CDR1 is SGHAT and CDR2 is FQNNGV. The CDR3 length is 16 residues. DNA for the CDR3: TGTGCCAGCACCAAACCAACCGGGACTGGATACAATGAGCAGTTCTTC. Its translation: CASTKPTGTGYNEQFF.

The V call is TRBV5-4, the J call TRBJ2-3, with D unclear. V lost 0 bases and J 3 bases, leaving 14 bases between the germline ends. Germline V gives CDR1 SGHNT, CDR2 YYREEE (reference sequence). The CDR3 spans 16 residues. CDR3 nucleotide sequence: TGTGCCAGCAGCTTGGCGAGTAGCTTTTGGACAGATACGCAGTATTTT. This codes for CASSLASSFWTDTQYF.

The genes are TRBV10-3 and TRBJ1-1; D is unresolved. The V gene's germline CDR1 is ENHRY and CDR2 SYGVKD. V lost 4 bases, J lost 0 bases, and 6 bases lay in between. The CDR3 has 13 amino acids. The CDR3, as DNA: TGTGCCATCAGTGGGGCTATGAACACTGAAGCTTTCTTT. It is translated as CAISGAMNTEAFF.

The rearrangement uses TRBV7-9 and TRBJ2-7; D gene unclear. From germline, CDR1 is SEHNR and CDR2 FQNEAQ (reference sequence). V gave up 5 bases and J gave up 7 bases, with 12 bases separating them. The CDR3 runs 12 residues. CDR3 loop: CASSHFRSEQYF. Written as DNA, the CDR3 is TGTGCCAGCAGCCACTTCCGGTCGGAGCAGTACTTC.

CDR3 coding DNA: TGTGCCAGCAGTTACCCCGGGGAGCTGTTTTTT. Protein product: CASSYPGELFF. The chain uses TRBV6-2 or TRBV6-3 and TRBJ2-2; unclear D gene. CDR1 and CDR2 from the germline V gene are MNHEY and SVGEGT. V lost 2 bases and J lost 6, with 1 base in between. This CDR3 comprises 11 residues.

V gene TRBV5-1 combines with J gene TRBJ2-7; D remains ambiguous. The CDR3 runs 13 residues. V lost 1 base to trimming and J lost 6 bases, with 11 bases between them. Per germline, CDR1 SGHRS and CDR2 YFSETQ. Here the CDR3 reads CASSLNIDGEQYF. In nucleotides, the CDR3 is TGCGCCAGCAGCTTGAATATCGATGGCGAGCAGTACTTC.

The chain's CDR3 is CASSGGAGTEAFF. The CDR3 DNA is TGTGCCAGCAGTGGAGGGGCGGGCACTGAAGCTTTCTTT. The chain combines TRBV7-2 with TRBJ1-1; D possibly corresponds to TRBD1 (5 bases). Trimming pared 6 bases from V and 4 bases from J, leaving 12 bases between. The germline CDR1 and CDR2 sequences are SGHTA and FQGNSA. The CDR3 contains 13 residues.

The V gene is TRBV4-3, the J gene TRBJ2-3, with a tentative D call TRBD2 (6 bases). Trimming removed 3 bases at V and 6 bases at J, with 22 bases between. This CDR3 region has 17 residues. Germline values: CDR1 LGHNA, CDR2 YSLEER. CDR3 in amino acids: CASSQTWRAGTGDTQYF. CDR3 nucleotide sequence: TGCGCCAGCAGCCAGACCTGGAGGGCGGGCACGGGGGATACGCAGTATTTT.

The CDR3 DNA follows: TGTGCCAGCCGGGACAGGGTGAACACTGAAGCTTTCTTT. Residues: CASRDRVNTEAFF. The chain is built from TRBV6-5 and TRBJ1-1, with TRBD1 identical over 9 bases. With V trimmed by 8 bases and J by 0 bases, 1 base remained unmatched. This CDR3 contains 13 residues. Per germline, CDR1 MNHEY and CDR2 SVGAGI.

This rearrangement joins TRBV7-2 to TRBJ2-7; D is uncertain. Trimming left V 0 bases short and J 4 bases short, with 13 bases between. Germline CDR1 reads SGHTA; CDR2 reads FQGNSA. The CDR3 has 15 residues. The chain's CDR3 is CASSLARQTIYEQYF. The CDR3 nucleotides read TGTGCCAGCAGCTTAGCAAGGCAGACAATTTACGAGCAGTACTTC. Filled out from reference TRBV7-2 and TRBJ2-7, the complete variable domain reads GAGVSQSPSNKVTEKGKDVELRCDPISGHTALYWYRQSLGQGLEFLIYFQGNSAPDKSGLPSDRFSAERTGGSVSTLTIQRTQQEDSAVYLCASSLARQTIYEQYFGPGTRLTVT.

The CDR3 DNA reads TGTGCCAGTAGTATAGGGGCCTGGGAGACCCAGTACTTC. Protein product: CASSIGAWETQYF. The chain carries TRBV19 and TRBJ2-5; no clear D gene. Germline-derived CDR1 and CDR2 are LNHDA and SQIVND (reference sequence). Trimming removed 1 base from V and 5 bases from J, with 8 bases in between. The length of the CDR3 is 13 residues.

The genes are TRBV4-2 and TRBJ1-6, with D perhaps matching TRBD1 (5 bases). Deletions cut 0 bases from V and 9 bases from J, with 12 bases between. The CDR3 totals 15 residues. The germline CDR1 and CDR2 sequences are LGHNA and YNFKEQ. Written as DNA, the CDR3 is TGTGCCAGCAGCCAAGATGGGGGGACCAGTTCACCCCTCCACTTT. It is translated as CASSQDGGTSSPLHF.

The chain recombines TRBV15 with TRBJ1-6; 9 bases agree with TRBD1. After removal of 1 base from V and 6 bases from J, the junction contained 4 bases not matched to a gene. In germline, CDR1 is LNHNV, CDR2 YYDKDF (reference sequence). The CDR3 is 16 amino acids. CDR3 coding DNA: TGTGCCACCAGCAGAGGGGACAGGGTCTCTAATTCACCCCTCCACTTT. This translates into CATSRGDRVSNSPLHF.

The chain recombines TRBV6-2 or TRBV6-3 with TRBJ1-1; D uncertain. Per the germline V gene, CDR1 is MNHEY and CDR2 is SVGEGT. Trimming shortened V by 5 bases and J by 0 bases, and 7 bases separated the two germline ends. The CDR3 is made up of 13 amino acids. Here the CDR3 DNA reads TGTGCCAGCAGTGGGATATTGAACACTGAAGCTTTCTTT. As protein: CASSGILNTEAFF.

The chain links TRBV6-2 or TRBV6-3 to TRBJ2-2, with TRBD1 as a possible D gene (5 bases). The germline V gene has CDR1 MNHEY and CDR2 SVGEGT. CDR3 length equals 14 residues. The ends were cut back, 4 bases at V and 3 bases at J, with 9 bases in the middle. In nucleotides, the CDR3 is TGTGCCAGCAGTTGGGGCGTCTACACCGGGGAGCTGTTTTTT. It yields the protein CASSWGVYTGELFF.

The chain joins TRBV12-5 to TRBJ2-2; 11 nucleotides match TRBD1. The trim removed 3 bases at V and 6 bases at J, leaving 6 bases unmatched. This CDR3 spans 16 amino acids. Germline lookup yields CDR1 LGHNT and CDR2 FRNRAP. The CDR3 sequence is CASGFDPGQGAGELFF. For the CDR3, the DNA is TGTGCTAGTGGTTTTGATCCGGGACAGGGGGCCGGGGAGCTGTTTTTT.

This rearrangement joins TRBV6-5 to TRBJ1-2; D may be TRBD1 (6 bases). CDR1 is MNHEY, CDR2 SVGAGI, per germline. This CDR3 is 13 amino acids long. The V end was cut by 4 bases, the J end by 4 bases, with 10 bases between. This chain's CDR3 is CASSSGGLYGYTF. The DNA for the CDR3 is TGTGCCAGCAGTTCCGGGGGCCTCTATGGCTACACCTTC.

The chain links TRBV21-1 to TRBJ1-6. TRBV21-1 is a known pseudogene. The CDR3 runs to 13 residues. This chain's CDR3 is CASSIKRRSPLHF. The CDR3 DNA reads TGTGCCAGCAGCATTAAGAGGAGATCACCCCTCCACTTT.

The gene calls are TRBV7-8 and TRBJ1-2, with TRBD1 matching over 10 bases. CDR1 and CDR2 from the germline V gene are SGHVS and FQNEAQ. The CDR3 has 16 residues. The J segment lost 4 bases and the V segment lost 1 base, leaving 6 bases of the junction unmatched. CDR3 DNA: TGTGCCAGCAGCTTAGGAGTGACAGGGGGCGCCTATGGCTACACCTTC. As protein: CASSLGVTGGAYGYTF.

The chain recombines TRBV11-2 with TRBJ2-7; TRBD1 matches 7 bases. V lost 4 bases to trimming and J lost 4 bases; unmatched junction nucleotides: 4. This CDR3 contains 13 residues. Germline assignment: CDR1 SGHAT and CDR2 FQNNGV. The CDR3 spells CASSSGTAYEQYF. In nucleotides, the CDR3 is TGTGCCAGCAGCTCTGGGACAGCGTACGAGCAGTACTTC.

The V and J genes are TRBV4-2 and TRBJ2-2; a weak D match, TRBD2 (7 bases). The germline V gene has CDR1 LGHNA and CDR2 YNFKEQ. The V end was cut by 2 bases, the J end by 6 bases, with 13 bases between. This CDR3 comprises 15 residues. The CDR3 loop is CASSQLTGGSGELFF. In nucleotides, the CDR3 is TGTGCCAGCAGCCAATTAACGGGGGGCTCCGGGGAGCTGTTTTTT.

V gene TRBV9 combines with J gene TRBJ1-2, with D perhaps matching TRBD1 (5 bases). This CDR3 spans 14 amino acids. The V gene lost 3 bases and the J gene lost 4 bases, with 13 bases spanning the gap. In germline, CDR1 is SGDLS, CDR2 YYNGEE. Here the CDR3 reads CASSGGGGVYGYTF. The CDR3 DNA follows: TGTGCCAGCAGCGGTGGTGGAGGGGTCTATGGCTACACCTTC.